The present TCR beta chain was sequenced within a study of T-cell memory formation after mild COVID-19. Overall study: TCR clusters showed largely donor specificity. Study outcomes and limitations: What remained unconfirmed was the SARS-CoV-2 specificity of second-wave clones peaking on day 37.

TCRdb re-called the 5' RACE reads with MiXCR, one entry per CDR3 protein. The sample lists about 260,000 distinct CDR3 sequences; 7.5% to 9.5% were seen once. This CDR3 comprises 15 residues. V gave up 5 bases and J gave up 14 bases; unmatched junction bases: 14. CDR1 is SGHTA and CDR2 is FQGNSA in the germline V gene. On this clonotype: Antigen: not known.

The V call is TRBV7-2, the J call TRBJ2-5, with 13 bases aligning to TRBD2. The sample comprised PBMCs or a T cell subset sorted from them (not recorded which). The origin of this receptor is a man between 18 and 35 years old who had mild COVID-19 (a few samples of this study predate the infection). Cell type and time point are not known. DNA for the CDR3: TGTGCCAGCAGCAGAGGGGGGACTAGCGGGGTTCCCGGATACTTC. This translates into CASSRGGTSGVPGYF.